This passage covers 10 T cell receptor beta chains from one sample sequenced in a study of human T cells and chemical hapten exposure. TCRdb ran MiXCR on the RACE reads and lists one entry per CDR3 protein. The table includes 330,000 or so distinct CDR3 sequences, more than 5% detected once. Stated time point: patch test 2, 6 weeks after DPC sensitization. Treatment: therapeutic diphenylcyclopropenone sensitization with weekly scalp DPC. The input for sequencing was whole blood, taken in connection with sensitization to the hapten diphenylcyclopropenone (DPC). These receptor sequences come from a woman aged 18-29 years with alopecia areata. Some clones in this sample may be carry-over from other donors' samples.

This clonotype occurred many times. The genes are TRBV7-2 and TRBJ1-1; D ambiguous. Germline V gene sequence: CDR1 SGHTA, CDR2 FQGNSA. The CDR3 consists of 15 residues. Trimming left V 3 bases short and J 0 bases short, with 11 bases between. The CDR3: CASSFPGSLNTEAFF. The CDR3 DNA reads TGTGCCAGCAGCTTCCCGGGATCCCTGAACACTGAAGCTTTCTTT. Based on the CDR3 plus reference TRBV7-2 and TRBJ1-1, the full variable domain is GAGVSQSPSNKVTEKGKDVELRCDPISGHTALYWYRQSLGQGLEFLIYFQGNSAPDKSGLPSDRFSAERTGGSVSTLTIQRTQQEDSAVYLCASSFPGSLNTEAFFGQGTRLTVV.

This chain connects TRBV12-5 to TRBJ2-1; 7 nucleotides match TRBD1. The CDR3 runs to 15 residues. V lost 0 bases and J lost 10; bases outside the gene matches: 9. Germline CDR1 is LGHNT and CDR2 is FRNRAP. The chain's CDR3 is CASGLVLQGLGEQFF. The CDR3 bases are TGTGCTAGTGGTTTGGTTCTACAGGGGCTAGGCGAGCAGTTCTTC.

This clonotype was seen more than once but under ten times. The J gene is TRBJ2-1, the V gene TRBV12-3 or TRBV12-4; TRBD1 might be the D (7 bases). This CDR3 has 16 residues. Trimming pared 5 bases from V and 0 bases from J, leaving 14 bases between. The CDR3 sequence is CASSPGQTSSYNEQFF. The DNA of the CDR3 is TGTGCCAGCAGTCCGGGACAGACTAGCTCCTACAATGAGCAGTTCTTC.

On this clonotype itself: A much larger clonotype is one base distant, so this may be a read error. The chain is built from TRBV4-3 and TRBJ2-7; D is unclear. Germline V gives CDR1 LGHNA, CDR2 YSLEER. The length of the CDR3 is 15 residues. V lost 1 base, J lost 1 base, and 11 bases lay in between. CDR3 in amino acids: CASSQAFGESYEQYF. The CDR3 DNA sequence: TGCGCCAGCAGCCAAGCGTTTGGGGAATCCTACGAGCAGTACTTC.

The sample holds many counts of this clonotype. The rearrangement joins TRBV5-1 to TRBJ1-1, with unresolved D. The CDR3 is made up of 16 amino acids. The ends were cut back, 0 bases at V and 1 base at J, with 13 bases in the middle. Germline CDR1 and CDR2: SGHRS and YFSETQ. This chain's CDR3 is CASSLDGWPGNTEAFF. CDR3 bases: TGCGCCAGCAGCTTGGACGGTTGGCCGGGGAACACTGAAGCTTTCTTT.

This clonotype was seen ten or more times. One end of the junction fails to match germline, which may point to a read error. The chain recombines TRBV7-7 with TRBJ2-3; D might be TRBD1 (5 bases). Germline assignment: CDR1 SSHAT and CDR2 FNYEAQ (reference sequence). This CDR3 is built from 15 residues. CDR3 loop: CASSVGVEFTDTQYF. In DNA form, the CDR3 reads TGTGCTAGCAGTGTAGGGGTGGAGTTCACAGATACGCAGTATTTT.

The chain joins TRBV4-1 to TRBJ1-1, with TRBD1 matching over 7 bases. Germline CDR1 MGHRA, CDR2 YSYEKL. The V segment lost 1 base and the J segment 7 bases; nucleotides outside the gene matches: 12. The CDR3 has 16 amino acids. This chain's CDR3 is CASSQGSGTVKNEAFF. In nucleotides, the CDR3 is TGCGCCAGCAGCCAAGGCAGCGGGACAGTAAAAAATGAAGCTTTCTTT.

This clonotype was recorded a few times. The J gene is TRBJ1-5, the V gene TRBV2; the D gene is possibly TRBD1 (6 bases). Trimming removed 2 bases from V and 3 bases from J, with 11 bases in between. Germline V gene sequence: CDR1 SNHLY, CDR2 FYNNEI. CDR3 length: 15 residues. The CDR3 reads CASSERGAFNQPQHF. The DNA of the CDR3 is TGTGCCAGCAGTGAACGGGGGGCGTTCAATCAGCCCCAGCATTTT.

This clonotype was observed many times. The CDR3 protein is CASSLGGAVSSPLHF. DNA of the CDR3: TGTGCCAGCAGTTTAGGGGGGGCCGTAAGCTCACCCCTCCACTTT. The chain is built from TRBV12-3 or TRBV12-4 and TRBJ1-6; the D gene is possibly TRBD1 (6 bases). Trimming left V 1 base short and J 10 bases short, with 14 bases between. This CDR3 contains 15 residues.

This clonotype was picked up many times. The chain employs TRBV7-2 and TRBJ2-1; possibly TRBD1 for D (6 bases). CDR3 size: 15 residues. Between the trimmed V and J ends, which lost 5 bases and 4 bases, there was a span of 15 bases. Germline CDR1 SGHTA, CDR2 FQGNSA. The CDR3: CASSPSGQGYNEQFF. DNA for the CDR3: TGTGCCAGCAGCCCATCAGGGCAGGGGTACAATGAGCAGTTCTTC.